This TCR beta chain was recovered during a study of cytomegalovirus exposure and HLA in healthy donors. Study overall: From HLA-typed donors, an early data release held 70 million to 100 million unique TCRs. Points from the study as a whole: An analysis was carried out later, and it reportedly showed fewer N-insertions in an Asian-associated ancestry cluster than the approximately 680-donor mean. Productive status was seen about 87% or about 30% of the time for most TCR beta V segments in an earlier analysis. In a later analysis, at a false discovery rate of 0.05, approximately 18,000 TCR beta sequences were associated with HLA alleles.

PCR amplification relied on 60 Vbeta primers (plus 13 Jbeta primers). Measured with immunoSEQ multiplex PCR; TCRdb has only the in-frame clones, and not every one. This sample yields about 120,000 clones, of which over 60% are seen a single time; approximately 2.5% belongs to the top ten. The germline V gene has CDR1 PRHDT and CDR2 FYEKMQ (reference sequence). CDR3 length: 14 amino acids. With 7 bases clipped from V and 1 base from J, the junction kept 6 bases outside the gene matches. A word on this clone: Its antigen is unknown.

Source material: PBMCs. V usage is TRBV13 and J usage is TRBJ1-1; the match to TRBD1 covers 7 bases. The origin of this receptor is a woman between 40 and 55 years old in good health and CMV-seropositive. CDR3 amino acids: CASTSWTGNTEAFF. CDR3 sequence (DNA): TGTGCCAGCACTTCCTGGACAGGGAACACTGAAGCTTTCTTT.